Described below is a single T cell receptor (beta chain) sequence and its context. Its specificity is not known. Amplification used 60 Vbeta primers and 13 Jbeta primers. The protocol was immunoSEQ multiplex PCR, while the TCRdb copy is restricted to in-frame clones and leaves out a portion. The table records some 150,000 clones, about 73% of them present only once. This sample stems from a study of cytomegalovirus exposure and HLA in healthy donors. Study results and caveats: Later analysis found that TCR beta chains associated with HLA were more clonally expanded than other, equally common chains.

Trimming took 7 bases from V and 2 from J; bases not matched to a gene: 5. Germline V CDR1 and CDR2: LNHDA, SQIVND (reference sequence). CDR3 size: 13 residues. The J gene is TRBJ2-7, the V gene TRBV19, with TRBD1 identical over 7 bases. The specimen was PBMCs. This receptor was identified in a man between 40 and 49 years old in good health and CMV-seropositive. This CDR3 is CASKGDSTYEQYF. For the CDR3, the DNA is TGTGCCAGTAAGGGGGACAGCACCTACGAGCAGTACTTC.